This TCR beta chain derives from a study of T cells in Graves' hyperthyroidism and ophthalmopathy. The germline V and J ends were trimmed by 3 bases and 0 bases, with 12 bases remaining between them. The CDR3 consists of 15 residues. CDR1 is WSHSY and CDR2 is SAAADI in the germline V gene. TCR beta CDR3 region amplification was performed from RNA transcripts. First-round RT-PCR with HTBI primers amplified the TCR CDR3 region. Each CDR3 protein is one row after TCRdb ran MiXCR on the multiplex PCR reads. The sample gives tens of thousands of distinct CDR3 sequences, approximately 46% of which show up once; over 9% is in the top ten.

V gene TRBV10-2 combines with J gene TRBJ2-7; tentative D call: TRBD1 (6 bases). The clonotype was recovered from a woman under 40 with Graves' hyperthyroidism. Material: blood. The CDR3 protein is CASSDSGHPSYEQYF. The CDR3 nucleotides are TGCGCCAGCAGTGATTCGGGACACCCCTCCTACGAGCAGTACTTC.